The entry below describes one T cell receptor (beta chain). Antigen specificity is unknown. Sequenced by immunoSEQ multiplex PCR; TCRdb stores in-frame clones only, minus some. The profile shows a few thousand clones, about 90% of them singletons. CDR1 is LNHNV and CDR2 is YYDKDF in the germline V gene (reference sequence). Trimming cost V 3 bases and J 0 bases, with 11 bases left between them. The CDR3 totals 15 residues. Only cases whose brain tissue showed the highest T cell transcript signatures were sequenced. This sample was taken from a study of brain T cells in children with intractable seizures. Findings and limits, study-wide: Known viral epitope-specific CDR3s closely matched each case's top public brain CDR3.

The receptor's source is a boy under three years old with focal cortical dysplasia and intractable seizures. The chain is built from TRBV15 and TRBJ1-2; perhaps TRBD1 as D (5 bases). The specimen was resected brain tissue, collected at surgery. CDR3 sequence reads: CATSRDKTSNYGYTF. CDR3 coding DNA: TGTGCCACCAGCAGGGACAAGACCTCTAACTATGGCTACACCTTC.